The 14 T cell receptor beta chains below all came from one sample that was sequenced in a study of shared clonotypes between healthy human individuals. The naive CD8 population came from CD45RO-negative cells selected for CCR7, without terminally differentiated effector memory CD45RA+ cells. Sequencing used immunoSEQ multiplex PCR; TCRdb keeps in-frame clones, though not all of them. The sample holds more than 500,000 clones, 85% to 95% seen once. The specimen sequenced was naive CD8+ T cells sorted from blood. These receptors were taken from a woman in her twenties or thirties in good health.

The chain is built from TRBV28 and TRBJ2-7, with unresolved D. CDR1 MDHEN and CDR2 SYDVKM come from the germline V gene. The CDR3 loop spans 15 amino acids. The V and J ends lost 4 bases and 2 bases respectively, with 15 bases between them. DNA for the CDR3: TGTGCCAGCAGTTCCCTCCCAGGCCTAACCTACGAGCAGTACTTC. It specifies CASSSLPGLTYEQYF.

In the case of this clone: The sample carries other DNA sequences with the same CDR3. V gene TRBV5-1 combines with J gene TRBJ2-7; D is possibly TRBD1 (5 bases). Germline V gene data show CDR1 as SGHRS and CDR2 as YFSETQ. V dropped 4 bases and J dropped 3 bases, with 8 bases sitting between them. The CDR3 is made up of 12 amino acids. The CDR3 is CASSGDSYEQYF. The CDR3 nucleotides are TGCGCCAGCAGCGGTGACAGCTACGAGCAGTACTTC. The complete variable domain, with remaining parts taken from reference TRBV5-1 and TRBJ2-7, reads KAGVTQTPRYLIKTRGQQVTLSCSPISGHRSVSWYQQTPGQGLQFLFEYFSETQRNKGNFPGRFSGRQFSNSRSEMNVSTLELGDSALYLCASSGDSYEQYFGPGTRLTVT.

This chain uses TRBV29-1 with TRBJ2-5; D unclear. The DNA end favors TRBJ2-7, so the J call may be wrong. This CDR3 is 11 amino acids long. The germline CDR1 and CDR2 sequences are SQVTM and ANQGSEA. CDR3 sequence reads: CSVADNYEQYF. The CDR3 DNA sequence: TGCAGCGTGGCCGACAACTACGAGCAGTACTTC.

The table lists this clone with a count of one. This chain links TRBV7-8 with TRBJ1-2; D might be TRBD1 (5 bases). The germline CDR1 and CDR2 sequences are SGHVS and FQNEAQ. The V gene lost 4 bases and the J gene lost 1 base, with 19 bases spanning the gap. The CDR3 covers 17 residues. The CDR3 is CASSYRGGVGVNYGYTF. DNA for the CDR3: TGTGCCAGCAGCTACCGCGGGGGAGTAGGAGTTAACTATGGCTACACCTTC.

The genes are TRBV9 and TRBJ2-7; tentative D call: TRBD1 (5 bases). In germline, CDR1 is SGDLS, CDR2 YYNGEE. This CDR3 has 14 amino acids. Trimming stripped 0 bases from V and 2 bases from J, with 9 bases between. The chain's CDR3 is CASSVADKPYEQYF. In DNA form, the CDR3 reads TGTGCCAGCAGCGTAGCGGACAAACCCTACGAGCAGTACTTC.

The V and J genes are TRBV11-2 and TRBJ1-4; D gene ambiguous. The CDR3 is 13 amino acids. V lost 4 bases to trimming and J lost 5 bases, with 8 bases between them. CDR1 SGHAT and CDR2 FQNNGV come from the germline V gene. CDR3 nucleotides: TGTGCCAGCAGCTGGCAGCTGAATGAAAAACTGTTTTTT. It encodes CASSWQLNEKLFF.

This clone was detected only once. The chain uses TRBV4-1 and TRBJ2-1; possibly TRBD2 for D (6 bases). CDR3 size: 16 residues. Germline V CDR1 and CDR2: MGHRA, YSYEKL. Between the trimmed V and J ends, which lost 0 bases and 2 bases, there was a span of 11 bases. The CDR3: CASSQDGGAPYNEQFF. For the CDR3, the DNA is TGCGCCAGCAGCCAAGATGGCGGGGCGCCCTACAATGAGCAGTTCTTC.

The rearrangement links TRBV10-3 to TRBJ1-5, with a possible D match to TRBD1 (5 bases). The CDR3 covers 16 residues. Trimming left V 0 bases short and J 1 base short, with 10 bases between. Per germline, CDR1 ENHRY and CDR2 SYGVKD. CDR3 in DNA: TGTGCCATCAGTGAGTCGAGGGCAGGGAGCAATCAGCCCCAGCATTTT. It specifies CAISESRAGSNQPQHF.

The chain has TRBV6-5 and TRBJ2-7; TRBD2 matches 12 bases. J gave up 6 bases and V 6 bases, and 6 bases lay outside the gene matches. CDR3 length equals 14 residues. The germline gives CDR1 MNHEY, CDR2 SVGAGI. CDR3 nucleotides: TGTGCCAGCAGCCTAGCGGGAGGGCCAATCGAGCAGTACTTC. The encoded protein is CASSLAGGPIEQYF.

This chain connects TRBV28 to TRBJ2-7; possible D gene TRBD2, 7 bases. Per the germline V gene, CDR1 is MDHEN and CDR2 is SYDVKM. The V and J ends lost 4 bases and 3 bases respectively, with 22 bases between them. The CDR3 loop spans 17 amino acids. DNA for the CDR3: TGTGCCAGCAGTTCCCGCCCAAGGGGGGGGACCGACTACGAGCAGTACTTC. This gives the protein CASSSRPRGGTDYEQYF.

The sample holds one count of this clone. V and J are TRBV5-4 and TRBJ2-3, with D uncertain. Germline loops: CDR1 SGHNT, CDR2 YYREEE (reference sequence). The ends were cut back, 10 bases at V and 0 bases at J, with 12 bases in the middle. The CDR3 totals 13 residues. The CDR3 region has the DNA TGTGCCGCTAGAGGAACTAGCACAGATACGCAGTATTTT. This translates into CAARGTSTDTQYF.

The J gene is TRBJ2-3, the V gene TRBV28, with TRBD2 matching 9 bases. Germline CDR1 is MDHEN and CDR2 is SYDVKM. The trim removed 4 bases at V and 2 bases at J, leaving 10 bases unmatched. The CDR3 has 17 residues. The CDR3 DNA is TGTGCCAGCAGTTCTGAGCAGACTAGCGGTGTCACAGATACGCAGTATTTT. It specifies CASSSEQTSGVTDTQYF.

The rearrangement uses TRBV27 and TRBJ2-1; D ambiguous. The CDR3 consists of 13 residues. V lost 2 bases to trimming and J lost 8 bases, with 10 bases between them. Per germline, CDR1 MNHEY and CDR2 SMNVEV (reference sequence). The CDR3 here is CASSLQTDDEQFF. The CDR3, as DNA: TGTGCCAGCAGTTTACAGACTGACGATGAGCAGTTCTTC.

CDR3 amino acids: CASSLEPGDLNTEAFF. The CDR3 DNA reads TGTGCCAGCAGTTTAGAGCCAGGGGACCTGAACACTGAAGCTTTCTTT. The chain couples TRBV28 to TRBJ1-1, with TRBD1 as a possible D gene (6 bases). Trimming cost V 2 bases and J 0 bases, with 13 bases left between them. This CDR3 is built from 16 residues. Germline loops: CDR1 MDHEN, CDR2 SYDVKM.